The next 27 T cell receptor beta chains were all read from a single sample in a study of blood T cell repertoires in COVID-19. Some clones are missing from TCRdb's copy, which holds only in-frame ones; the method was immunoSEQ multiplex PCR. The sample shows 35,000 to 55,000 clones, about four fifths of them seen only once. Sequenced: peripheral blood. Source of these receptors: a woman in her 70s with acute or convalescent COVID-19.

The J gene is TRBJ2-3, the V gene TRBV27, with 7 bases aligning to TRBD2. CDR3 length equals 16 residues. Germline CDR1 is MNHEY and CDR2 is SMNVEV (reference sequence). J lost 6 bases, V lost 2 bases, and 11 bases had no gene match. In DNA, the CDR3 is TGTGCCAGCAGTTTACGGGGGAGGGCAGCCAGGGATACGCAGTATTTT. Its protein product is CASSLRGRAARDTQYF.

V usage is TRBV6-5 and J usage is TRBJ2-3; 8 bases fit TRBD1. V was pared by 11 bases and J by 0 bases, with 7 bases of the junction left unmatched. The CDR3 has 14 residues. The V gene's germline CDR1 is MNHEY and CDR2 SVGAGI. The CDR3 nucleotides read TGTGCCTACTCAGGGGGCTTAAGCACAGATACGCAGTATTTT. Translated, it gives CAYSGGLSTDTQYF.

V usage is TRBV20-1 and J usage is TRBJ2-7; TRBD2 aligns across 10 bases. J gave up 6 bases and V 5 bases, and 10 bases lay outside the gene matches. The germline V gene has CDR1 DFQATT and CDR2 SNEGSKA (reference sequence). This CDR3 has 14 amino acids. The CDR3 sequence is CSACALAGAAEQYF. As DNA, the CDR3 is TGCAGTGCTTGTGCGCTAGCGGGAGCGGCCGAGCAGTACTTC.

There are a few counts of this clone. The V and J genes are TRBV7-3 and TRBJ1-1; TRBD1 matches at 7 bases. V shed 4 bases, J shed 8 bases, and the junction held 7 bases outside the gene matches. Germline CDR1 and CDR2: SGHTA and FQGTGA. The CDR3 consists of 13 residues. DNA of the CDR3: TGTGCCAGCAGCTCGACGGGGACAGCCGAAGCTTTCTTT. This sequence encodes CASSSTGTAEAFF.

The genes are TRBV11-3 and TRBJ2-5, with 12 bases that match TRBD1. The CDR3 has 15 amino acids. J gave up 5 bases and V 5 bases, and 6 bases lay outside the gene matches. Germline-derived CDR1 and CDR2 are SGHNT and YENEEA. CDR3 DNA sequence: TGTGCCAGCAGCGACGGGGACAGGGGGCAGGAGACCCAGTACTTC. It specifies CASSDGDRGQETQYF.

This chain joins TRBV30 and TRBJ1-2; tentatively, D is TRBD1 (6 bases). Trimming took off 4 bases at V and 2 bases at J, with 14 bases between the two ends. Germline V gene data show CDR1 as GTSNPN and CDR2 as SVGIG (reference sequence). This CDR3 has 14 amino acids. The CDR3 coding sequence is TGTGCCTGGATCCCGGGACACCGGAACTATGGCTACACCTTC. Its translation is CAWIPGHRNYGYTF.

The V and J genes are TRBV5-1 and TRBJ1-1, with D possibly being TRBD1 (5 bases). Trimming shortened V by 0 bases and J by 0 bases, and 12 bases separated the two germline ends. The CDR3 covers 16 residues. Germline V CDR1 and CDR2: SGHRS, YFSETQ. CDR3 protein: CASSLASLQVNTEAFF. The CDR3, as DNA: TGCGCCAGCAGCTTGGCCTCGTTACAGGTGAACACTGAAGCTTTCTTT.

This chain uses TRBV7-2 with TRBJ2-3; 7 bases are a match to TRBD1. The CDR3 consists of 15 residues. The J segment lost 4 bases and the V segment lost 3 bases, leaving 7 bases of the junction unmatched. CDR1 and CDR2 (germline): SGHTA, FQGNSA. The CDR3 bases are TGTGCCAGCAGCTTCGAGACAGGGTGGTCAGATACGCAGTATTTT. Its protein product is CASSFETGWSDTQYF.

This sequence joins TRBV5-5 and TRBJ1-5; the D gene is possibly TRBD1 (5 bases). Looked up from germline, CDR1 is SGHKS and CDR2 is YYEKEE (reference sequence). The CDR3 totals 16 residues. Trimming removed 0 bases from V and 2 bases from J, with 12 bases in between. Here the CDR3 DNA reads TGTGCCAGCAGCTTGGTAGGGGTAGGAGGCAATCAGCCCCAGCATTTT. This sequence encodes CASSLVGVGGNQPQHF.

This chain connects TRBV3-1 (or the pseudogene TRBV3-2) to TRBJ2-1; D not resolved. Trimming took off 5 bases at V and 10 bases at J, with 12 bases between the two ends. From germline, CDR1 is LGHDT and CDR2 YNNKEL (reference sequence). This CDR3 contains 12 residues. CDR3 DNA sequence: TGTGCCAGCAGCTCCCAGGCGCCCGAGCAGTTCTTC. Amino acids: CASSSQAPEQFF.

Only a few counts were recorded for this clone. The chain uses TRBV7-3 and TRBJ2-1; 8 bases are a match to TRBD1. The CDR3 spans 15 residues. The trim removed 4 bases at V and 6 bases at J, leaving 8 bases unmatched. Germline-derived CDR1 and CDR2 are SGHTA and FQGTGA. The CDR3 coding sequence is TGTGCCAGCAGCTCCAACAGGGGGGACTTCAATGAGCAGTTCTTC. This translates into CASSSNRGDFNEQFF.

The chain carries TRBV7-9 and TRBJ2-7; 9 nucleotides line up with TRBD2. The junction had 6 bases not matched to a gene; V was cut back by 1 base and J by 2 bases. The germline CDR1 and CDR2 sequences are SEHNR and FQNEAQ (reference sequence). The CDR3 sequence is 16 residues long. The CDR3 DNA is TGTGCCAGCAGCTTAGGGGGGACTAGCAACCCCTACGAGCAGTACTTC. Its translation is CASSLGGTSNPYEQYF.

The chain carries TRBV30 and TRBJ1-6; 7 bases align to TRBD1. This CDR3 is built from 15 residues. The V gene's germline CDR1 is GTSNPN and CDR2 SVGIG (reference sequence). The junction had 13 bases not matched to a gene; V was cut back by 8 bases and J by 6 bases. In nucleotides, the CDR3 is TGTGCCAGTTTATTCCCGGGACAGATTAATTCACCCCTCCACTTT. Amino acids: CASLFPGQINSPLHF.

V usage is TRBV7-3 and J usage is TRBJ1-6; possibly TRBD1 for D (6 bases). CDR1 is SGHTA, CDR2 FQGTGA, per germline. The ends were cut back, 3 bases at V and 0 bases at J, with 9 bases in the middle. The CDR3 contains 16 residues. DNA of the CDR3: TGTGCCAGCAGCTTGGACAGTAGCTCCTATAATTCACCCCTCCACTTT. Translation gives CASSLDSSSYNSPLHF.

For the CDR3, the DNA is TGTGCCAGCCGCCCCTTCGGCGGAACCTACGAGCAGTACTTC. Its protein product is CASRPFGGTYEQYF. The J gene is TRBJ2-7, the V gene TRBV27; D unclear. CDR1 MNHEY and CDR2 SMNVEV come from the germline V gene (reference sequence). This CDR3 is built from 14 residues. With 8 bases removed from V and 2 bases from J, the gap between germline ends came to 16 bases.

Details on this clone: At one of its ends the junction is not consistent with the germline gene, which may arise from a read error. The chain couples TRBV4-3 to TRBJ1-2; weak D call: TRBD1 (5 bases). CDR1 and CDR2 from the germline V gene are LGHNA and YSLEER. The CDR3 runs to 18 residues. CDR3 sequence: CASSQEDSVYLGLYRYTF. For the CDR3, the DNA is TGCGCCAGCAGCCAAGAGGATTCGGTTTACCTGGGACTCTATCGCTACACCTTC.

This sequence joins TRBV6-1 and TRBJ1-5, with a possible D match to TRBD1 (6 bases). V lost 0 bases and J 9 bases, leaving 12 bases between the germline ends. The V gene's germline CDR1 is MNHNS and CDR2 SASEGT. This CDR3 comprises 14 residues. The chain's CDR3 is CASSEAGGGGPQHF. CDR3 in DNA: TGTGCCAGCAGTGAAGCGGGTGGGGGCGGGCCCCAGCATTTT.

This clone was detected a few times. V gene TRBV5-1 combines with J gene TRBJ2-7; 10 bases are shared with TRBD2. The CDR3 runs 15 residues. Germline CDR1 is SGHRS and CDR2 is YFSETQ. V trimming: 5 bases; J trimming: 2 bases; junction bases outside the gene matches: 7. The CDR3 nucleotides read TGCGCCAGCAGGCCAACTAGCGGGGCTACCTACGAGCAGTACTTC. Its translation is CASRPTSGATYEQYF. The full variable domain, in which reference TRBV5-1 and TRBJ2-7 provide the parts outside the CDR3, is KAGVTQTPRYLIKTRGQQVTLSCSPISGHRSVSWYQQTPGQGLQFLFEYFSETQRNKGNFPGRFSGRQFSNSRSEMNVSTLELGDSALYLCASRPTSGATYEQYFGPGTRLTVT.

V and J are TRBV28 and TRBJ1-4; 8 nucleotides match TRBD1. V was pared by 5 bases and J by 7 bases, with 6 bases of the junction left unmatched. Germline V gene lookup returns CDR1 MDHEN and CDR2 SYDVKM. The CDR3 extends over 14 amino acids. The CDR3 sequence: CASSPGGMTEKLFF. The CDR3, as DNA: TGTGCCAGCAGTCCAGGGGGCATGACTGAAAAACTGTTTTTT.

The chain uses TRBV19 and TRBJ2-6, with 8 positions matching TRBD1. The CDR3 length is 16 residues. V shed 7 bases, J shed 1 base, and the junction held 6 bases outside the gene matches. Germline V gene lookup returns CDR1 LNHDA and CDR2 SQIVND (reference sequence). In DNA, the CDR3 is TGTGCCAGTAACGGACAGGGTAGGTCTGGGGCCAACGTCCTGACTTTC. This codes for CASNGQGRSGANVLTF. Based on the CDR3 plus reference TRBV19 and TRBJ2-6, the full variable domain is DGGITQSPKYLFRKEGQNVTLSCEQNLNHDAMYWYRQDPGQGLRLIYYSQIVNDFQKGDIAEGYSVSREKKESFPLTVTSAQKNPTAFYLCASNGQGRSGANVLTFGAGSRLTVL.

V usage is TRBV28 and J usage is TRBJ1-4; 8 nucleotides align to TRBD1. CDR1 and CDR2 from the germline V gene are MDHEN and SYDVKM. Trimming at V came to 4 bases and at J to 8 bases, leaving 9 bases not matched to a gene. The CDR3 is 15 residues long. The CDR3 is CASSSPGGAREKLFF. The CDR3 nucleotides read TGTGCCAGCAGTTCTCCAGGGGGCGCGAGGGAAAAACTGTTTTTT.

The V call is TRBV7-9, the J call TRBJ2-7; D uncertain. Germline loops: CDR1 SEHNR, CDR2 FQNEAQ (reference sequence). CDR3 length: 12 amino acids. Trimming cost V 0 bases and J 3 bases, with 3 bases left between them. This chain's CDR3 is CASSLAHYEQYF. For the CDR3, the DNA is TGTGCCAGCAGCTTAGCCCACTACGAGCAGTACTTC. Together with reference TRBV7-9 and TRBJ2-7, the CDR3 gives the full variable domain: DTGVSQNPRHKITKRGQNVTFRCDPISEHNRLYWYRQTLGQGPEFLTYFQNEAQLEKSRLLSDRFSAERPKGSFSTLEIQRTEQGDSAMYLCASSLAHYEQYFGPGTRLTVT.

The chain links TRBV19 to TRBJ1-4; 10 bases agree with TRBD1. This CDR3 has 14 amino acids. Trimming took 5 bases from V and 7 from J; bases not matched to a gene: 4. The V gene's germline CDR1 is LNHDA and CDR2 SQIVND (reference sequence). CDR3 nucleotides: TGTGCCAGTAGTCAGGACAGGGGGGTTGAAAAACTGTTTTTT. Translated, it gives CASSQDRGVEKLFF.

The chain is built from TRBV19 and TRBJ1-5; 12 bases align to TRBD1. Germline CDR1 LNHDA, CDR2 SQIVND (reference sequence). This CDR3 has 17 residues. The ends lost 4 bases at V and 0 bases at J; junction bases unmatched: 4. CDR3: CASSTGTGGFSNQPQHF. For the CDR3, the DNA is TGTGCCAGTAGTACCGGGACAGGGGGCTTTAGCAATCAGCCCCAGCATTTT. The full variable domain, rest sourced from reference TRBV19 and TRBJ1-5, is DGGITQSPKYLFRKEGQNVTLSCEQNLNHDAMYWYRQDPGQGLRLIYYSQIVNDFQKGDIAEGYSVSREKKESFPLTVTSAQKNPTAFYLCASSTGTGGFSNQPQHFGDGTRLSIL.

This clone appeared once. The rearrangement joins TRBV3-1 (or the pseudogene TRBV3-2) to TRBJ1-6, with 7 bases lining up with TRBD1. Germline V CDR1 and CDR2: LGHDT, YNNKEL (reference sequence). The V gene end was trimmed by 0 bases and the J gene end by 9 bases; junction bases not matched to a gene: 8. The CDR3 sequence is 16 residues long. The CDR3 is CASSQEKGRGPSPLHF. The CDR3 DNA reads as TGTGCCAGCAGCCAAGAAAAGGGAAGGGGGCCTTCACCCCTCCACTTT.

The chain recombines TRBV5-4 with TRBJ2-7; 9 positions match TRBD2. The V and J ends lost 0 bases and 4 bases, in that order; junction bases with no gene match: 5. This CDR3 contains 15 residues. Germline CDR1 SGHNT, CDR2 YYREEE (reference sequence). The CDR3 region has the DNA TGTGCCAGCAGCTTGGGGGCTAGCGGGATTTACGAGCAGTACTTC. Amino acids: CASSLGASGIYEQYF.

J is TRBJ2-2 and V is TRBV18, with 11 bases matching TRBD2. This CDR3 comprises 16 residues. Losses at the gene ends were 3 bases for V and 6 bases for J; bases not matched to a gene: 6. Per germline, CDR1 KGHSH and CDR2 LQKENI. The CDR3 nucleotides are TGTGCCAGCTCACCGAACGAACTAGCGGGAGCCGGGGAGCTGTTTTTT. Translating gives CASSPNELAGAGELFF.